This T cell receptor (beta chain) was profiled in a study of identical twins. Each cDNA held unique molecular identifiers, and template switching gave it a universal primer site. TCRdb recomputed calls from the 5' RACE reads with MiXCR, one row per CDR3 protein. The sample contains approximately 680,000 distinct CDR3 sequences, about 7% of which appear only once. This clonotype was detected ten times or more. Its antigen remains unidentified. V lost 3 bases to trimming and J lost 2 bases; unmatched junction nucleotides: 2. This CDR3 has 15 amino acids. Study-level results: Possibly, invariant MAIT and iNKT cells partly confounded zero-insertion analyses.

These same records also appear under a second study, on yellow fever vaccine responses in identical twins.

The sequenced material came from PBMCs. This TCR was recovered from a woman aged 18-30 years in good health. This rearrangement joins TRBV12-3 or TRBV12-4 to TRBJ2-1, with 9 bases lining up with TRBD2. The DNA of the CDR3 is TGTGCCAGCAGTTTTAGCGGGAGCCCCTACAATGAGCAGTTCTTC. This codes for CASSFSGSPYNEQFF.